This T cell receptor (beta chain) was captured in a study of blood T cell repertoires in COVID-19. Study in general: Material from acute and convalescent COVID-19 was sourced from the United States, Italy and Spain. Sources were T cells, B-cell-depleted T cells, or PBMCs; the material itself was cDNA or gDNA.

V shed 0 bases and J shed 2 bases, with 9 bases lying between them. CDR1 SGHRS and CDR2 YFSETQ come from the germline V gene. The CDR3 is made up of 16 amino acids. In the authors' workflow: The authors estimated nucleated cell counts from reference gene primer amplification. Repertoires were generated with immunoSEQ multiplex PCR, while TCRdb's copy carries only in-frame clones and drops some. D and trimming come from the DNA, and the V and J calls and clone size come from that table. The sample lists around 80,000 clones, 85% to 90% occurring once. Specimen: peripheral blood. The genes are TRBV5-1 and TRBJ2-6; D perhaps matches TRBD1 (5 bases). The source of this sequence is a woman at least 80 years old with acute or convalescent COVID-19. The CDR3 region has the DNA TGCGCCAGCAGCTTGGAAGGGGTTACTGGGGCCAACGTCCTGACTTTC. Protein sequence: CASSLEGVTGANVLTF.